A single sample gave rise to the 6 T cell receptor beta chains below, sequenced in a study of blood T cell repertoires in COVID-19. Sequencing was performed with immunoSEQ multiplex PCR; in TCRdb, only in-frame clones are kept and a portion is missing. The table shows fewer than 350,000 clones, with around 88% occurring only once. The sample comprised PBMCs or T cells enriched from blood (not recorded which). These receptors were collected from a woman aged 40 to 50 who had recovered from COVID-19.

The chain combines TRBV5-1 with TRBJ2-1; D might be TRBD2 (6 bases). This CDR3 has 15 amino acids. V gave up 4 bases and J gave up 0 bases, with 11 bases separating them. Germline V gene sequence: CDR1 SGHRS, CDR2 YFSETQ. The chain's CDR3 is CASSRDSSSYNEQFF. In nucleotides, the CDR3 is TGCGCCAGCAGCCGGGACTCGAGCTCCTACAATGAGCAGTTCTTC.

This clone was counted a few times. The rearrangement uses TRBV9 and TRBJ1-4; a possible D gene is TRBD1 (5 bases). The V gene lost 4 bases and the J gene lost 7 bases, with 20 bases spanning the gap. This CDR3 spans 16 amino acids. Germline CDR1 SGDLS, CDR2 YYNGEE. CDR3: CASSPRMAGRGEKLFF. The CDR3 DNA sequence: TGTGCCAGCAGCCCACGGATGGCAGGGAGGGGTGAAAAACTGTTTTTT.

The chain has TRBV19 and TRBJ1-3; unclear D gene. This CDR3 region has 15 residues. Germline V lookup: CDR1 LNHDA, CDR2 SQIVND (reference sequence). V was trimmed by 6 bases and J by 4 bases, leaving 16 bases between them. The CDR3 nucleotides are TGTGCCAGTAGCCCCCCCGGCGGTCTCGGAAACACCATATATTTT. This encodes CASSPPGGLGNTIYF.

CDR3 sequence reads: CASSIGDLQGIRNEQFF. The CDR3 bases are TGTGCCAGTAGTATCGGTGACCTGCAGGGGATTCGTAATGAGCAGTTCTTC. The chain has TRBV19 and TRBJ2-1, with D maybe TRBD1 (6 bases). CDR1 is LNHDA, CDR2 SQIVND, per germline (reference sequence). There are 17 residues in the CDR3. V was trimmed by 3 bases and J by 7 bases, leaving 22 bases between them.

The chain recombines TRBV28 with TRBJ1-2; D is perhaps TRBD1 (5 bases). The CDR3 extends over 14 amino acids. Trimming stripped 5 bases from V and 3 bases from J, with 13 bases between. Germline values: CDR1 MDHEN, CDR2 SYDVKM. Written as DNA, the CDR3 is TGTGCCAGCAGTCCCCTCGGGGGTTACTATGGCTACACCTTC. Its translation: CASSPLGGYYGYTF.

V and J are TRBV28 and TRBJ1-2; 8 positions agree with TRBD1. Germline V gene data show CDR1 as MDHEN and CDR2 as SYDVKM. CDR3 length: 15 amino acids. Trimming removed 1 base from V and 4 bases from J; junction bases left unmatched: 5. DNA of the CDR3: TGTGCCAGCAGTTTATCCCGGACAGGGAGCTATGGCTACACCTTC. Protein: CASSLSRTGSYGYTF.